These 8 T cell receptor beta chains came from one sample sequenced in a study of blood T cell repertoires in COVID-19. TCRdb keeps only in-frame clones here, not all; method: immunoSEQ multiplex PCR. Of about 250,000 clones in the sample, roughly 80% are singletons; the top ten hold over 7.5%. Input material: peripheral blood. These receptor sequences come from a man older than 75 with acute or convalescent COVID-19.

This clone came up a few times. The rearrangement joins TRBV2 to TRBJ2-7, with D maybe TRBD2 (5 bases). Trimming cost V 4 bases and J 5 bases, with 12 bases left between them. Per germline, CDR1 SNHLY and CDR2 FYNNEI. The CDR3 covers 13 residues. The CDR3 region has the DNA TGTGCCAGCAGTGTCATAGCGAACGACGAGCAGTACTTC. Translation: CASSVIANDEQYF.

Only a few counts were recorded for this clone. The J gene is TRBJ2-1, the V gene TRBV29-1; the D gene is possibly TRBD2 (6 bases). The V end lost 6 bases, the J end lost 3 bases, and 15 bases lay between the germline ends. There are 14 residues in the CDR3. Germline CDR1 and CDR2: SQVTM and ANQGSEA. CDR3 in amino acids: CSVLRRARYNEQFF. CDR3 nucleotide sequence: TGCAGCGTGCTGCGGAGGGCCCGCTACAATGAGCAGTTCTTC.

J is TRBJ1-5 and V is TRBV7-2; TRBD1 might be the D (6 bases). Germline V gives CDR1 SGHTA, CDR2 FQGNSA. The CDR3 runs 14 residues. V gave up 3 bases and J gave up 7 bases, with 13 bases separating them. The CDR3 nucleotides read TGTGCCAGCAGCTTGGGACACACCGTACAGCCCCAGCATTTT. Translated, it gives CASSLGHTVQPQHF. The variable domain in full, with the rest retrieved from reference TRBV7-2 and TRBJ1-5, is GAGVSQSPSNKVTEKGKDVELRCDPISGHTALYWYRQSLGQGLEFLIYFQGNSAPDKSGLPSDRFSAERTGGSVSTLTIQRTQQEDSAVYLCASSLGHTVQPQHFGDGTRLSIL.

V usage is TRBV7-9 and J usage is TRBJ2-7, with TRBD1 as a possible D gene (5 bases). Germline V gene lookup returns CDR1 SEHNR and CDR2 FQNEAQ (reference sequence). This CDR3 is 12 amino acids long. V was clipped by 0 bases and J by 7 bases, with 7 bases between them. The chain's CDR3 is CASSLAGQEQYF. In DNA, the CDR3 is TGTGCCAGCAGCTTAGCGGGGCAGGAGCAGTACTTC.

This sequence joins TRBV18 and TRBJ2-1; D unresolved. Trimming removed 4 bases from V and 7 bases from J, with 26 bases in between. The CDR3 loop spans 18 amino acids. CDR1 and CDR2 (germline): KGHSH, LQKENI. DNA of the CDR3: TGTGCCAGCTCACTGACCCTCTTAGCTCCTGCCCCCGGAAATGAGCAGTTCTTC. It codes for CASSLTLLAPAPGNEQFF.

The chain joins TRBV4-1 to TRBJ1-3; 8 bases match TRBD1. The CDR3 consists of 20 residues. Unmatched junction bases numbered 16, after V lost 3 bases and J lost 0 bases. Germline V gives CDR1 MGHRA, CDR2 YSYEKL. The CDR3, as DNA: TGCGCCAGCAGCCATCCCCGGGACAGGAGAAATAACCACTCTGGAAACACCATATATTTT. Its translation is CASSHPRDRRNNHSGNTIYF.

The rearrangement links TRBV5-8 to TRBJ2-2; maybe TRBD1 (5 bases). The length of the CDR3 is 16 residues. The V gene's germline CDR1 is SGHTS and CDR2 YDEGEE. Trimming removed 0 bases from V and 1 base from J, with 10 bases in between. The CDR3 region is CASSLGQPLNTGELFF. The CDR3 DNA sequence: TGTGCCAGCAGCTTGGGACAGCCCTTGAACACCGGGGAGCTGTTTTTT.

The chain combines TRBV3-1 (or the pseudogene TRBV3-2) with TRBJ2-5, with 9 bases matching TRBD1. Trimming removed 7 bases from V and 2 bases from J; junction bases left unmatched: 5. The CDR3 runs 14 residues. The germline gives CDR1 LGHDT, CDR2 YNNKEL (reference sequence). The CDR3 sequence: CASNPGTGQETQYF. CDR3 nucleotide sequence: TGTGCCAGCAACCCCGGGACAGGGCAAGAGACCCAGTACTTC.